The entry below gives a single T cell receptor beta chain sequence along with its context. The germline V gene encodes CDR1 SEHNR and CDR2 FQNEAQ (reference sequence). The V and J ends lost 1 base and 3 bases, in that order; junction bases with no gene match: 5. The CDR3 length is 16 residues. These data originate in a study of shared clonotypes between healthy human individuals. Looking at the study overall: Samples came from a couple of female and three male donors aged 18 to 49.

The naive CD8 subset, CD45RO-negative cells positively selected for CCR7, excluded terminally differentiated effector memory CD45RA+ cells. Profiling relied on immunoSEQ multiplex PCR, and the TCRdb table lists in-frame clones only, not all of them. The sample includes about 2.1 million clones, roughly 95% seen only once; the top ten take more than 1.5%. V is TRBV7-9 and J is TRBJ2-7; 11 nucleotides match TRBD2. The sequencing sample was made of naive CD8+ T cells from PBMCs. The sequence was obtained from a man aged 18 to 29 in good health. Some clones in this sample may be carry-over from other donors' samples. The CDR3 is CASSLGLAGPNYEQYF. CDR3 DNA: TGTGCCAGCAGCTTAGGACTAGCGGGACCCAACTACGAGCAGTACTTC.